This is a list of T cell receptor beta chains from one sample in a study of monozygotic twins with inflammatory bowel disease. After re-calling the 5' RACE reads, TCRdb lists one entry per CDR3 protein, DNA absent. Its clone listing holds 150,000 to 200,000 distinct CDR3 sequences. Sequencing was carried out using blood. These receptors all stem from a human donor with ulcerative colitis or Crohn's disease, or a healthy co-twin of an affected twin (not recorded which). CDR3s include the opening cysteine and the closing phenylalanine or tryptophan. The order of the fields is J gene, V gene, CDR3 protein.

J gene: TRBJ1-6; V gene: TRBV6-1; CDR3 protein: CASRGGQTDSPLHF
J gene: TRBJ2-7; V gene: TRBV27; CDR3 protein: CASSLRGGIEQYF
J gene: TRBJ2-1; V gene: TRBV7-9; CDR3 protein: CASSQGDRGRGNEQFF
J gene: TRBJ2-7; V gene: TRBV5-5; CDR3 protein: CASSFPGFGEQYF
J gene: TRBJ2-7; V gene: TRBV12-3/TRBV12-4; CDR3 protein: CASSNSGEQYF
J gene: TRBJ1-6; V gene: TRBV30; CDR3 protein: CAWMGGSSYNSPLHF
J gene: TRBJ2-1; V gene: TRBV5-1; CDR3 protein: CASSLDGGSVDEQFF
J gene: TRBJ2-2; V gene: TRBV6-2/TRBV6-3; CDR3 protein: CASSYPAELPTDGELFF
J gene: TRBJ1-2; V gene: TRBV4-2; CDR3 protein: CASSQDEAGARGYTF
J gene: TRBJ1-2; V gene: TRBV28; CDR3 protein: CASTEHSVFYGYTF
J gene: TRBJ2-1; V gene: TRBV5-4; CDR3 protein: CASSPGPTYNEQFF
J gene: TRBJ2-1; V gene: TRBV3-1; CDR3 protein: CASSTRDSSSGQFF
J gene: TRBJ2-1; V gene: TRBV4-1; CDR3 protein: CASSHVEGTSGIQGGYNEQFF
J gene: TRBJ2-3; V gene: TRBV20-1; CDR3 protein: CSAWGASGTIDTQYF
J gene: TRBJ2-2; V gene: TRBV11-2; CDR3 protein: CASSLEGTAASGELFF
J gene: TRBJ2-7; V gene: TRBV28; CDR3 protein: CAIGLAGVTNEQYF
J gene: TRBJ2-2; V gene: TRBV18; CDR3 protein: CASSPVRERTGELFF
J gene: TRBJ2-1; V gene: TRBV7-9; CDR3 protein: CASSLRATSSYNEQFF
J gene: TRBJ2-7; V gene: TRBV20-1; CDR3 protein: CSAAHINSPYEQYF
J gene: TRBJ2-7; V gene: TRBV20-1; CDR3 protein: CSARGSGRVQRNDEQYF
J gene: TRBJ2-7; V gene: TRBV12-3/TRBV12-4; CDR3 protein: CASSLDSGYEQYF
J gene: TRBJ1-5; V gene: TRBV6-1; CDR3 protein: CASSARVRGLGQPQHF
J gene: TRBJ1-2; V gene: TRBV19; CDR3 protein: CASTPGTPEIGYTF
J gene: TRBJ2-1; V gene: TRBV7-9; CDR3 protein: CASTLNLGLAVNNEQFF
J gene: TRBJ2-7; V gene: TRBV5-1; CDR3 protein: CASSPGLAGSYEQYF
J gene: TRBJ2-1; V gene: TRBV5-1; CDR3 protein: CASSSGPNNEQFF
J gene: TRBJ2-2; V gene: TRBV5-5; CDR3 protein: CASSPFRGTGGSGELFF
J gene: TRBJ2-1; V gene: TRBV24-1; CDR3 protein: CATSDFASGGRNEQFF
J gene: TRBJ1-2; V gene: TRBV5-1; CDR3 protein: CASSLALRGDGYTF
J gene: TRBJ2-5; V gene: TRBV28; CDR3 protein: CASSLGRVRETQYF
J gene: TRBJ2-2; V gene: TRBV12-3/TRBV12-4; CDR3 protein: CASTNGPGDKGTGELFF
J gene: TRBJ1-1; V gene: TRBV7-8; CDR3 protein: CASSMGRTARNTEAFF
J gene: TRBJ2-2; V gene: TRBV25-1; CDR3 protein: CASSARGAEVGGELFF
J gene: TRBJ2-2; V gene: TRBV2; CDR3 protein: CASSEGQGAAGELFF
J gene: TRBJ1-1; V gene: TRBV19; CDR3 protein: CASSFYDRGWTEAFF
J gene: TRBJ2-7; V gene: TRBV5-1; CDR3 protein: CASSLNGELRYEQYF
J gene: TRBJ2-2; V gene: TRBV3-1; CDR3 protein: CASSQVLGDRGRYGELFF
J gene: TRBJ2-7; V gene: TRBV9; CDR3 protein: CASSATSGTTNEQYF
J gene: TRBJ2-6; V gene: TRBV4-2; CDR3 protein: CASSQDRTGAGANVLTF
J gene: TRBJ1-1; V gene: TRBV25-1; CDR3 protein: CASRGYVNTEAFF